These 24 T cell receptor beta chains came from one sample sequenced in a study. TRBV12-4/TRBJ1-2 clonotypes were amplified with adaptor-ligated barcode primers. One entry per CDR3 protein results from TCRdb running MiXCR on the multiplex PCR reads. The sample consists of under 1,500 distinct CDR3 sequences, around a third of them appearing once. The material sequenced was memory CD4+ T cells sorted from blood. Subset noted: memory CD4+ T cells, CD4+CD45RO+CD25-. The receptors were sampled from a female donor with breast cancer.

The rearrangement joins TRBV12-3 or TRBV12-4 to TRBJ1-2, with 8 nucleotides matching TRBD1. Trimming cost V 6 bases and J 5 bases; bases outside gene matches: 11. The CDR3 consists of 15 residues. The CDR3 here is CASSRQGQAGYGYTF. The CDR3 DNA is TGTGCCAGCAGCCGCCAGGGACAGGCAGGGTATGGCTACACCTTC.

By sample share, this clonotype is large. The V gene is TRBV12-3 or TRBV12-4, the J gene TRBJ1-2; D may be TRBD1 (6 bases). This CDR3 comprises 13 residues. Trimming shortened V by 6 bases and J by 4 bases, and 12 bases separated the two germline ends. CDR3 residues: CASSPTGSYGYTF. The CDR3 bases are TGTGCCAGCAGCCCCACAGGGTCCTATGGCTACACCTTC.

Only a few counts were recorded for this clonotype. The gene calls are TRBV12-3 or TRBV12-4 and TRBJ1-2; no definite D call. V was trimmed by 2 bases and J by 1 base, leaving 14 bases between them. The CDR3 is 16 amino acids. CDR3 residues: CASSLQPSKGNYGYTF. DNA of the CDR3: TGTGCCAGCAGTTTACAGCCTTCAAAGGGTAACTATGGCTACACCTTC.

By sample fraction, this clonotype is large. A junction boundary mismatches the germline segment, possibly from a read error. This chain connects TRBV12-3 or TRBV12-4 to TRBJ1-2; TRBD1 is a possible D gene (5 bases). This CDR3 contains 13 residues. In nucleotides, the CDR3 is TGTGCCAGCAGATTAGACAGCCTCTATGGCTACACCTTC. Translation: CASRLDSLYGYTF.

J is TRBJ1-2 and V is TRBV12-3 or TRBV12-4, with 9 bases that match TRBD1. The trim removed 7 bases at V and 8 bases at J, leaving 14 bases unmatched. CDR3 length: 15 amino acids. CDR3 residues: CASITTGTGFGGYTF. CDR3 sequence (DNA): TGTGCCAGCATCACTACCGGGACAGGGTTTGGCGGCTACACCTTC.

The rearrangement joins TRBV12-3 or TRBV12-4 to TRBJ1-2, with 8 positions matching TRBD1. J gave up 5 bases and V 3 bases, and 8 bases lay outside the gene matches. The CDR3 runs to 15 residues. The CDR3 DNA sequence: TGTGCCAGCAGTTTCGCCTTGGGACAGGTGTATGGCTACACCTTC. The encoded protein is CASSFALGQVYGYTF.

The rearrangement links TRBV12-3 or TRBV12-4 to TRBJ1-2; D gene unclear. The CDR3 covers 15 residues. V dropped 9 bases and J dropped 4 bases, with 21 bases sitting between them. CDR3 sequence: CASASSPHPSYGYTF. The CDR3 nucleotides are TGTGCCAGTGCCAGCAGTCCCCACCCAAGCTATGGCTACACCTTC.

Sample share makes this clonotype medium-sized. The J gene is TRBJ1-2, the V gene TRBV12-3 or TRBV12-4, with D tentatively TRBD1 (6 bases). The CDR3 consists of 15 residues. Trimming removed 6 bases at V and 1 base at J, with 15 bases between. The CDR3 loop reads CASSQQGGSNYGYTF. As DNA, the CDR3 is TGTGCCAGCAGCCAACAGGGAGGGAGTAACTATGGCTACACCTTC.

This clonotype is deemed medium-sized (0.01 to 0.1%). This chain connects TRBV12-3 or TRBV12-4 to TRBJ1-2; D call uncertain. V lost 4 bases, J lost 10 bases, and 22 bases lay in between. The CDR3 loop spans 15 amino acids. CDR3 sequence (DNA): TGTGCCAGCAGTTCAACCCGACCAGTGGTGGGTGACTACACCTTC. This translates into CASSSTRPVVGDYTF.

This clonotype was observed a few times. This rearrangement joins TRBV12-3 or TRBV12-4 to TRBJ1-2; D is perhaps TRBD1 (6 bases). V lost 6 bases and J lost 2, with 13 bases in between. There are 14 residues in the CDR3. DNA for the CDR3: TGTGCCAGCAGGTCCGGGACAACAAACTATGGCTACACCTTC. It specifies CASRSGTTNYGYTF.

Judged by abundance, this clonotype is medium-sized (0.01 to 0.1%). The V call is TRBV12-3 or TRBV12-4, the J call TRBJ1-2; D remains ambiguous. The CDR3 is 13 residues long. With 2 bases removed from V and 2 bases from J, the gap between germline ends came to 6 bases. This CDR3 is CASSLMGNYGYTF. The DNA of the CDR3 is TGTGCCAGCAGTTTAATGGGGAACTATGGCTACACCTTC.

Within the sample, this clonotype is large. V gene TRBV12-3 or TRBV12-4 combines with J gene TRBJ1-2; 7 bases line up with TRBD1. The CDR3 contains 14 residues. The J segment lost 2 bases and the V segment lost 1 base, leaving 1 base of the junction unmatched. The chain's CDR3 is CASSLVGQNYGYTF. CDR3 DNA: TGTGCCAGCAGTTTAGTGGGACAGAACTATGGCTACACCTTC.

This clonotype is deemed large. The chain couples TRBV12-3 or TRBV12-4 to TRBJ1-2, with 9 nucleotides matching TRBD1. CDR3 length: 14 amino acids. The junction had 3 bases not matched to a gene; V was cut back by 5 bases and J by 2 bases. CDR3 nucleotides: TGTGCCAGCAGTACGGGACAGGGAAACTATGGCTACACCTTC. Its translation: CASSTGQGNYGYTF.

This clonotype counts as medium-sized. CDR3 sequence reads: CASRPGTGPNYGYTF. The CDR3 DNA follows: TGTGCCAGCAGACCCGGGACAGGGCCTAACTATGGCTACACCTTC. The chain uses TRBV12-3 or TRBV12-4 and TRBJ1-2; the match to TRBD1 covers 9 bases. The junction had 5 bases not matched to a gene; V was cut back by 6 bases and J by 0 bases. This CDR3 comprises 15 residues.

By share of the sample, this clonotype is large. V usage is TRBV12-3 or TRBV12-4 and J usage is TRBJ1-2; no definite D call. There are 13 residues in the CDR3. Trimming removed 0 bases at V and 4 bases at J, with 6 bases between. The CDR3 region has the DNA TGTGCCAGCAGTTTAGCGCGCAGCTATGGCTACACCTTC. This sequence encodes CASSLARSYGYTF.

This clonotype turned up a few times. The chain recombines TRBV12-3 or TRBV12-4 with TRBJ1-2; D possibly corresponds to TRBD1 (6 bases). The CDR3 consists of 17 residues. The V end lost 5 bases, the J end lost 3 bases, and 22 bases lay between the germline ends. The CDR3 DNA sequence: TGTGCCAGCAGTACCAGGGGAGTGGGGTGGAAGTACTATGGCTACACCTTC. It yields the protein CASSTRGVGWKYYGYTF.

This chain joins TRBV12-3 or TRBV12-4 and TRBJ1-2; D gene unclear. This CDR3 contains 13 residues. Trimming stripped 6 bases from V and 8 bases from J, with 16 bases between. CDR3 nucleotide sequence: TGTGCCAGCAGACTCCGGACGGTAGGCGGCTACACCTTC. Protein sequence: CASRLRTVGGYTF.

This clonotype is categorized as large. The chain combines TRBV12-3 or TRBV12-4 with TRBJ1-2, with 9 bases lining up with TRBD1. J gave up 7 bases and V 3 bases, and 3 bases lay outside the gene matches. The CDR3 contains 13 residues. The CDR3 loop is CASSFGTGTGYTF. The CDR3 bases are TGTGCCAGCAGTTTTGGGACAGGGACTGGCTACACCTTC.

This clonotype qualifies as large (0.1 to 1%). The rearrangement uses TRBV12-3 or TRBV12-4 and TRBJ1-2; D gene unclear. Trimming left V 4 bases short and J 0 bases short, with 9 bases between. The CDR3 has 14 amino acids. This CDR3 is CASSSRPANYGYTF. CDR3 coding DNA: TGTGCCAGCAGTTCACGGCCGGCTAACTATGGCTACACCTTC.

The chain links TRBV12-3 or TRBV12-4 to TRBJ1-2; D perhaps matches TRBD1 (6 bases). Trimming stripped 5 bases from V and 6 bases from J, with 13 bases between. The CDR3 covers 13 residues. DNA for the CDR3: TGTGCCAGCAGTCTCACAGGGAGAGATGGCTACACCTTC. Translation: CASSLTGRDGYTF.

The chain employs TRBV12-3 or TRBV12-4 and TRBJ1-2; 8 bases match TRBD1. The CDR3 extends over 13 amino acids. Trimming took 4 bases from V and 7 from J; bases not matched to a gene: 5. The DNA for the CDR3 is TGTGCCAGCAGTTCCCGGACAGGGAGTGGCTACACCTTC. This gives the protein CASSSRTGSGYTF.

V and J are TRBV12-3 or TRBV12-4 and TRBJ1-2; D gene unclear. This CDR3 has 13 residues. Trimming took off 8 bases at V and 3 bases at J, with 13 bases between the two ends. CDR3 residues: CASDLGGHYGYTF. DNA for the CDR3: TGTGCCAGCGATCTCGGCGGCCACTATGGCTACACCTTC.

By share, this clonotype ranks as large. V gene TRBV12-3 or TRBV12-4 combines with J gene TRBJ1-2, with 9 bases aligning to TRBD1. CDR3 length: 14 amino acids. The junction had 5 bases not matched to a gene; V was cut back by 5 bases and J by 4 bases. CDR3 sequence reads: CASSLGQGGYGYTF. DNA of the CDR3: TGTGCCAGCAGTCTGGGACAGGGCGGCTATGGCTACACCTTC.

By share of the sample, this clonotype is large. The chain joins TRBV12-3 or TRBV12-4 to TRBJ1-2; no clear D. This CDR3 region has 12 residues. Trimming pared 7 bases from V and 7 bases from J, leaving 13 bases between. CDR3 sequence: CASNTFRSGYTF. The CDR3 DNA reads TGTGCCAGCAACACTTTTCGGAGTGGCTACACCTTC.